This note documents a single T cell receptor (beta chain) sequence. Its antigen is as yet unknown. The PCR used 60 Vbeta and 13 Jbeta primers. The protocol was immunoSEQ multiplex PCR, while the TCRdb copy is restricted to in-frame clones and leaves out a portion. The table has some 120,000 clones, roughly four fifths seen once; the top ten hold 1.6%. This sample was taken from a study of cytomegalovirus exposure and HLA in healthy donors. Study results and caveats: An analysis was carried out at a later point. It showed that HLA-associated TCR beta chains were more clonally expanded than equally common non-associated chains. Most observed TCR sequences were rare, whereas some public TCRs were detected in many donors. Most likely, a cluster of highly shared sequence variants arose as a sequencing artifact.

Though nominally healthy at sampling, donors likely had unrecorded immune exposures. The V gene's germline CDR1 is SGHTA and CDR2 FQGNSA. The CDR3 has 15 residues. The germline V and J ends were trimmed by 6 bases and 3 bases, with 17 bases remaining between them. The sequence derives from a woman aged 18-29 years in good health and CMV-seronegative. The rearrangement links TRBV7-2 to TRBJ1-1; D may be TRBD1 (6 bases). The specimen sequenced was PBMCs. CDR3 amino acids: CASRPQGSVDTEAFF. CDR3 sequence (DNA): TGTGCCAGCAGACCACAGGGAAGCGTGGACACTGAAGCTTTCTTT.